The clone carrying this T cell receptor beta chain came up many times. Its antigen is not identified. Samples came from axillary lymph nodes draining the breast cancer. TCRdb analysed the multiplex PCR reads with MiXCR anew, one entry per CDR3 protein. This table has about 140,000 distinct CDR3 sequences, roughly 33% appearing once. V lost 7 bases to trimming and J lost 7 bases; unmatched junction nucleotides: 9. Germline CDR1 reads SGHTA; CDR2 reads FQGNSA. The CDR3 extends over 15 amino acids. This specimen comes from a study of breast tumors, draining lymph nodes, adjacent tissues. The study's findings and limits: Tumor TCR diversity was below lymph nodes but above nontumor tissue.

The receptor was derived from a female donor with breast cancer. Some clones in this sample may be carry-over from other donors' samples. The V call is TRBV7-2, the J call TRBJ1-6; TRBD1 aligns across 8 bases. The source material was axillary lymph node tissue. CDR3 sequence: CASTSDRGRNSPLHF. The CDR3 coding sequence is TGTGCCAGCACCTCAGACAGGGGAAGGAATTCACCCCTCCACTTT.